This passage covers 10 T cell receptor beta chains from one sample sequenced in a study of blood T cells in healthy people across ages. For the second PCR, which ran for about 7 to 11 cycles, a sample-barcoded 5' primer and a J-beta primer mix were used. Each CDR3 protein gets one entry after TCRdb re-called the 5' RACE reads with MiXCR. Here the sample spans over 550,000 distinct CDR3 sequences, about 30% being singletons. The sample comprised blood. The origin of the receptors is a woman older than 75 in good health.

This clonotype has a count of ten or more. V and J are TRBV5-1 and TRBJ1-1, with D possibly matching TRBD1 (5 bases). This CDR3 has 15 residues. Germline CDR1 is SGHRS and CDR2 is YFSETQ. Trimming took off 0 bases at V and 4 bases at J, with 13 bases between the two ends. The CDR3 spells CASSLETQGFTEAFF. CDR3 in DNA: TGCGCCAGCAGCTTGGAAACCCAGGGTTTCACTGAAGCTTTCTTT.

This clonotype was picked up many times. The chain carries TRBV12-3 or TRBV12-4 and TRBJ1-5, with D maybe TRBD1 (5 bases). CDR3 length: 15 residues. V was cut by 5 bases and J by 5 bases, with 16 bases left in between. CDR3 DNA sequence: TGTGCCAGCAGTCGGGAATTTCAGGGAGATCAGCCCCAGCATTTT. This encodes CASSREFQGDQPQHF.

The V gene is TRBV3-1, the J gene TRBJ2-3, with TRBD2 identical over 12 bases. This CDR3 has 17 residues. V lost 4 bases and J lost 4; bases outside the gene matches: 9. Germline CDR1 LGHDT, CDR2 YNNKEL (reference sequence). CDR3 in DNA: TGTGCCAGCAGCCGGGCTAGCGGGGGGGCTTTGCCAGATACGCAGTATTTT. Its protein is CASSRASGGALPDTQYF.

This clonotype was recorded at least ten times. The rearrangement uses TRBV5-1 and TRBJ2-7; no reliable D call. CDR3 size: 15 residues. The V gene's germline CDR1 is SGHRS and CDR2 YFSETQ. Trimming took off 4 bases at V and 0 bases at J, with 14 bases between the two ends. The CDR3 bases are TGCGCCAGCAGCGGAATCGGGCAAAGCTCCTACGAGCAGTACTTC. It specifies CASSGIGQSSYEQYF. The full variable domain, its missing parts supplied by reference TRBV5-1 and TRBJ2-7, is KAGVTQTPRYLIKTRGQQVTLSCSPISGHRSVSWYQQTPGQGLQFLFEYFSETQRNKGNFPGRFSGRQFSNSRSEMNVSTLELGDSALYLCASSGIGQSSYEQYFGPGTRLTVT.

At least ten counts were recorded for this clonotype. V and J are TRBV20-1 and TRBJ2-4; 10 bases map to TRBD2. The length of the CDR3 is 15 residues. The trim removed 4 bases at V and 3 bases at J, leaving 6 bases unmatched. CDR1 is DFQATT and CDR2 is SNEGSKA in the germline V gene (reference sequence). The CDR3, as DNA: TGCAGTGCTAACCCTAGCGGGGGAATCAAAAACATTCAGTACTTC. Its translation is CSANPSGGIKNIQYF.

This clonotype was picked up many times. V is TRBV5-1 and J is TRBJ2-7; D is undetermined. The CDR3 runs to 14 residues. The germline CDR1 and CDR2 sequences are SGHRS and YFSETQ. Trimming shortened V by 1 base and J by 2 bases, and 10 bases separated the two germline ends. The CDR3 region has the DNA TGCGCCAGCAGCTTGATGTCAACCACCTACGAGCAGTACTTC. It translates to CASSLMSTTYEQYF.

This clonotype was seen ten or more times. The CDR3 DNA reads TGTGCCAGCAGTTACCAGCGATCTCCCCAAAAAGAGACCCAGTACTTC. Translating it yields CASSYQRSPQKETQYF. The rearrangement uses TRBV6-2 or TRBV6-3 and TRBJ2-5; D is uncertain. Trimming removed 2 bases from V and 3 bases from J, with 16 bases in between. The CDR3 loop spans 16 amino acids. Germline CDR1 is MNHEY and CDR2 is SVGEGT.

This clonotype appeared many times. The CDR3 sequence is CASSGGDRGLFF. The CDR3 nucleotides read TGTGCCAGCAGCGGGGGGGACAGGGGTCTGTTCTTC. The chain uses TRBV4-2 and TRBJ2-1, with 10 bases that match TRBD1. CDR1 and CDR2 (germline): LGHNA, YNFKEQ. V was clipped by 5 bases and J by 15 bases; unmatched bases: 7. There are 12 residues in the CDR3.

For this clonotype: A read error may be the cause here, since a much bigger clone is one base away. V and J are TRBV5-6 and TRBJ2-1; 7 nucleotides match TRBD1. This CDR3 region has 15 residues. J lost 8 bases, V lost 1 base, and 9 bases had no gene match. The germline gives CDR1 SGHDT, CDR2 YYEEEE. The CDR3 DNA is TGTGCCAGCAGCTTGAAGACAGGGTATATCGATGAGCAGTTCTTC. Protein product: CASSLKTGYIDEQFF.

A note on this clonotype: Just one base apart from a much larger clone, this may be a read error. The V gene is TRBV25-1, the J gene TRBJ1-2; TRBD1 aligns across 7 bases. From germline, CDR1 is MGHDK and CDR2 SYGVNS. The CDR3 contains 15 residues. CDR3 residues: CAGSPRTGAIGGYTF. The CDR3 region has the DNA TGTGCCGGCAGTCCTCGGACAGGCGCTATCGGGGGCTACACCTTC.